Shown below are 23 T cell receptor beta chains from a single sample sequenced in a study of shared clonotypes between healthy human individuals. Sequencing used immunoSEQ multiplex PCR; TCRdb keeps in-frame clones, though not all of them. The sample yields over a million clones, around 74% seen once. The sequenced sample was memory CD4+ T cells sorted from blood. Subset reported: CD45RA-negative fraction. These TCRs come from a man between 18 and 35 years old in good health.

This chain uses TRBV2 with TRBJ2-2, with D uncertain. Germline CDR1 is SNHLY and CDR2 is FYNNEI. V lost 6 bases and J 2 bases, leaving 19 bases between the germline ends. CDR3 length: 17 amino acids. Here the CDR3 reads CASRIGRLGSNTGELFF. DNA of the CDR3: TGTGCCAGCAGGATAGGAAGGTTGGGGTCCAACACCGGGGAGCTGTTTTTT.

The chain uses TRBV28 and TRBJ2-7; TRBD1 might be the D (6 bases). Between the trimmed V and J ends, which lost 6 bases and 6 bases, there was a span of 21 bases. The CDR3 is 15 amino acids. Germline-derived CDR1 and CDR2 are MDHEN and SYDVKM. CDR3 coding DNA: TGTGCCAGCAGGATCCGGGACACGGACCTCGGCGAGCAGTACTTC. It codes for CASRIRDTDLGEQYF.

CDR3 sequence: CASSLGLAGVGEQFF. In DNA form, the CDR3 reads TGTGCCAGCAGCCTGGGACTAGCGGGAGTTGGGGAGCAGTTCTTC. The rearrangement joins TRBV11-2 to TRBJ2-1; TRBD2 aligns across 14 bases. This CDR3 region has 15 residues. Trimming cost V 5 bases and J 10 bases; bases outside gene matches: 7. Germline V gene data show CDR1 as SGHAT and CDR2 as FQNNGV. The full variable domain, rest sourced from reference TRBV11-2 and TRBJ2-1, is EAGVAQSPRYKIIEKRQSVAFWCNPISGHATLYWYQQILGQGPKLLIQFQNNGVVDDSQLPKDRFSAERLKGVDSTLKIQPAKLEDSAVYLCASSLGLAGVGEQFFGPGTRLTVL.

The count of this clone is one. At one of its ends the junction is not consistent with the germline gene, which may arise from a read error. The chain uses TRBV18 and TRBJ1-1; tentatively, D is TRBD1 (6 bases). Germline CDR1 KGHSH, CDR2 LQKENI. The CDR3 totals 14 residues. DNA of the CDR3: TGTGCCAGCTCACCAGGGGGCAGAAACATTGAAGCTTTCTTT. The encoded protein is CASSPGGRNIEAFF.

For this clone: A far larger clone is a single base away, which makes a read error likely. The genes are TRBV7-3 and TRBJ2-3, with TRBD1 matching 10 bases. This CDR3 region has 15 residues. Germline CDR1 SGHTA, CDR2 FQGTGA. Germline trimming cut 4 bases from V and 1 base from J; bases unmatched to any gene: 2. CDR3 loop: CASSSGTGGTDTQYF. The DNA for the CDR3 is TGTGCCAGCAGCTCCGGGACAGGGGGCACAGATACGCAGTATTTT.

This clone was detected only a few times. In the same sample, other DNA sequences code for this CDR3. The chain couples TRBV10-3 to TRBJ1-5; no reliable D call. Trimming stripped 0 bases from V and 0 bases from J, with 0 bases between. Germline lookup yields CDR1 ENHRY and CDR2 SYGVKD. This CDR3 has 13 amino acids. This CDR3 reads CAISESSNQPQHF. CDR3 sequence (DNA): TGTGCCATCAGTGAGTCTAGCAATCAGCCCCAGCATTTT.

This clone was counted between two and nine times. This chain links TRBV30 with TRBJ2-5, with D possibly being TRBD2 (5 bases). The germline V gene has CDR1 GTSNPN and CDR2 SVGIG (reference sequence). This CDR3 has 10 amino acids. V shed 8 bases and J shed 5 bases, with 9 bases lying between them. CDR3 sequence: CARGRETQYF. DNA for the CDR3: TGTGCCCGGGGAAGGGAGACCCAGTACTTC.

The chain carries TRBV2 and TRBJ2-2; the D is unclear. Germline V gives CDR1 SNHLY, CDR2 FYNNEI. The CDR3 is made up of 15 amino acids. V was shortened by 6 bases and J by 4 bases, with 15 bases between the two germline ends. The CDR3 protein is CASSTDLDPTGELFF. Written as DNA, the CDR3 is TGTGCCAGCAGCACAGACTTGGACCCCACCGGGGAGCTGTTTTTT.

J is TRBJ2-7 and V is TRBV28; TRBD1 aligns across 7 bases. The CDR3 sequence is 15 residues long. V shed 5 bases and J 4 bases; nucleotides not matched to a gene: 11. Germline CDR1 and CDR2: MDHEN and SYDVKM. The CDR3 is CASSPDRDSSYEQYF. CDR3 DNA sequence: TGTGCCAGCAGTCCCGACCGGGACAGTTCGTACGAGCAGTACTTC. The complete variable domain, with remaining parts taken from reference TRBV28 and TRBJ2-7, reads DVKVTQSSRYLVKRTGEKVFLECVQDMDHENMFWYRQDPGLGLRLIYFSYDVKMKEKGDIPEGYSVSREKKERFSLILESASTNQTSMYLCASSPDRDSSYEQYFGPGTRLTVT.

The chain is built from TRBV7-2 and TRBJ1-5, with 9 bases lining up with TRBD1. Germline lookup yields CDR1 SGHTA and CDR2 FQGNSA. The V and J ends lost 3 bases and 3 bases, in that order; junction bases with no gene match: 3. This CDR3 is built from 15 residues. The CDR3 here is CASSLTGGFNQPQHF. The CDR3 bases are TGTGCCAGCAGCTTGACAGGGGGATTCAATCAGCCCCAGCATTTT.

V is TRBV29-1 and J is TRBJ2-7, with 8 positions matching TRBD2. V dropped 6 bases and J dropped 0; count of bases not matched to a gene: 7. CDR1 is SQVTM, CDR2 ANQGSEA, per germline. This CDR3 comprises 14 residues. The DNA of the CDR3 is TGCAGCGTCCCAGCGGGAGCGAGCTCCTACGAGCAGTACTTC. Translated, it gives CSVPAGASSYEQYF.

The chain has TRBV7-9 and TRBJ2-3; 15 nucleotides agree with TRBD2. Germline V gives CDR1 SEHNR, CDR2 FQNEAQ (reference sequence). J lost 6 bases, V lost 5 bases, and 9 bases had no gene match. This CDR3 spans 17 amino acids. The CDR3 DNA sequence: TGTGCCAGCAGCCCTTGGACTAGCGGGGGGGCCGGGGATACGCAGTATTTT. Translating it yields CASSPWTSGGAGDTQYF.

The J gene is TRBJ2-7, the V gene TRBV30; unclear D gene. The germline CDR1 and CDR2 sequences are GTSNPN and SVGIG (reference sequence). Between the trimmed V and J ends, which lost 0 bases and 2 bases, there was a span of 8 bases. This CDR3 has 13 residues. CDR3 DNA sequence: TGTGCCTGGAGTGTTAGATCCGCCTACGAGCAGTACTTC. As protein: CAWSVRSAYEQYF.

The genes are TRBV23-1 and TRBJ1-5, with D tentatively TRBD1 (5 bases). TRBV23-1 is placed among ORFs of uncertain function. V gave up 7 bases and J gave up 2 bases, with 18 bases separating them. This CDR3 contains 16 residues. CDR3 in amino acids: CASTPRGGWRNQPQHF. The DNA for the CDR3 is TGCGCCAGCACTCCTCGGGGGGGGTGGCGCAATCAGCCCCAGCATTTT.

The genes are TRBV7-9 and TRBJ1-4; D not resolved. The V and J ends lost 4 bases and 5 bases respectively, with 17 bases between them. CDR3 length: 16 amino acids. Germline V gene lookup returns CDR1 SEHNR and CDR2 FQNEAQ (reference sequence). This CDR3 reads CASSSPARGSNEKLFF. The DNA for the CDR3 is TGTGCCAGCAGCTCCCCTGCGCGCGGCTCGAATGAAAAACTGTTTTTT.

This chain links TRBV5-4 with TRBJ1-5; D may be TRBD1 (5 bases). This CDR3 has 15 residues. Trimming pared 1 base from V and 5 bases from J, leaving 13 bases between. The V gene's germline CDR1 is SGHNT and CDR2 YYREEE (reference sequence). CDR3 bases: TGTGCCAGCAGCTTGAGTGGTGGGGGAGATCAGCCCCAGCATTTT. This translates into CASSLSGGGDQPQHF.

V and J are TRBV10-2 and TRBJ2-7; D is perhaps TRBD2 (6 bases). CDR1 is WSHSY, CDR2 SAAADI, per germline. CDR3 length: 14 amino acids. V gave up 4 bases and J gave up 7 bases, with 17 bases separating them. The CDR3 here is CASSVVGEAGEQYF. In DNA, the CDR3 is TGCGCCAGCAGTGTTGTCGGGGAGGCGGGGGAGCAGTACTTC.

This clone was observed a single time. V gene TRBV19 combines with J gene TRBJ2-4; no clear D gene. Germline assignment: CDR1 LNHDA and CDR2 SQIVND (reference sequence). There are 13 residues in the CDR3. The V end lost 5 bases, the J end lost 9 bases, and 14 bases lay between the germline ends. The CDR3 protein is CASSGMGSGIQYF. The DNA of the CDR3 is TGTGCCAGTAGTGGGATGGGATCCGGCATTCAGTACTTC. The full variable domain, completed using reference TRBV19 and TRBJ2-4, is DGGITQSPKYLFRKEGQNVTLSCEQNLNHDAMYWYRQDPGQGLRLIYYSQIVNDFQKGDIAEGYSVSREKKESFPLTVTSAQKNPTAFYLCASSGMGSGIQYFGAGTRLSVL.

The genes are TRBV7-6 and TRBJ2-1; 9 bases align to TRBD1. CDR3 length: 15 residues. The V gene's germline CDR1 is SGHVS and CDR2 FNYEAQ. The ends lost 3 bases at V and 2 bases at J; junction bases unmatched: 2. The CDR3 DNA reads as TGTGCCAGCAGCTTGGGACAGGGTACCTACAATGAGCAGTTCTTC. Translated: CASSLGQGTYNEQFF.

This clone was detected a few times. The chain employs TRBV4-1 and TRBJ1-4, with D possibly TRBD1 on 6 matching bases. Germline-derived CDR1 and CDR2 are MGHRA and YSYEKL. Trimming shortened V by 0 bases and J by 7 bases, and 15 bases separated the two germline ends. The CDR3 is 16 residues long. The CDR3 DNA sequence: TGCGCCAGCAGCCAAGAGGGGCGCAGGGGAGGTGAAAAACTGTTTTTT. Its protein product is CASSQEGRRGGEKLFF.

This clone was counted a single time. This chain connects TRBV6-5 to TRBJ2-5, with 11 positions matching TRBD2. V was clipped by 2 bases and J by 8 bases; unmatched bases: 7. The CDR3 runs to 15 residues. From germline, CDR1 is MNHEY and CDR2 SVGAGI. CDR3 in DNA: TGTGCCAGCAGTTACAGCCTAGCGGGGGGTGGTACCCAGTACTTC. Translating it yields CASSYSLAGGGTQYF.

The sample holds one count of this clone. Here the CDR3 reads CATSRDLGSSGNTIYF. CDR3 in DNA: TGTGCCACCAGCAGAGATCTAGGCAGCTCTGGAAACACCATATATTTT. The chain combines TRBV15 with TRBJ1-3, with unresolved D. The CDR3 is made up of 16 amino acids. The germline V gene has CDR1 LNHNV and CDR2 YYDKDF (reference sequence). The V end lost 0 bases, the J end lost 0 bases, and 9 bases lay between the germline ends.

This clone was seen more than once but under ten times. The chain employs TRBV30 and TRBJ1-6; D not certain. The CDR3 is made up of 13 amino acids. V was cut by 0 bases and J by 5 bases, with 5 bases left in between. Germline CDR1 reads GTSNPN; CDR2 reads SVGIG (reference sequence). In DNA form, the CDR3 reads TGTGCCTGGAGTGTACAGAATAATTCACCCCTCCACTTT. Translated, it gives CAWSVQNNSPLHF.